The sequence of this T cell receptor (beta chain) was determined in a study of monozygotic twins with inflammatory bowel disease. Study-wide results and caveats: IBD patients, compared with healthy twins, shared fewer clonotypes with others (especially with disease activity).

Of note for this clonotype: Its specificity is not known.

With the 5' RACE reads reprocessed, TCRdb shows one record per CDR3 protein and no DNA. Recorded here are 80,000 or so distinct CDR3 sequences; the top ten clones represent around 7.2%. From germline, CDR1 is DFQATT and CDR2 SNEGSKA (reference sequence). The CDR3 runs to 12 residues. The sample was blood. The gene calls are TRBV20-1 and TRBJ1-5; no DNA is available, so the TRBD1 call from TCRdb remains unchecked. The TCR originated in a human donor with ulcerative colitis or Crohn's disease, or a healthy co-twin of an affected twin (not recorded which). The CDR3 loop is CSASSGYQPQHF.